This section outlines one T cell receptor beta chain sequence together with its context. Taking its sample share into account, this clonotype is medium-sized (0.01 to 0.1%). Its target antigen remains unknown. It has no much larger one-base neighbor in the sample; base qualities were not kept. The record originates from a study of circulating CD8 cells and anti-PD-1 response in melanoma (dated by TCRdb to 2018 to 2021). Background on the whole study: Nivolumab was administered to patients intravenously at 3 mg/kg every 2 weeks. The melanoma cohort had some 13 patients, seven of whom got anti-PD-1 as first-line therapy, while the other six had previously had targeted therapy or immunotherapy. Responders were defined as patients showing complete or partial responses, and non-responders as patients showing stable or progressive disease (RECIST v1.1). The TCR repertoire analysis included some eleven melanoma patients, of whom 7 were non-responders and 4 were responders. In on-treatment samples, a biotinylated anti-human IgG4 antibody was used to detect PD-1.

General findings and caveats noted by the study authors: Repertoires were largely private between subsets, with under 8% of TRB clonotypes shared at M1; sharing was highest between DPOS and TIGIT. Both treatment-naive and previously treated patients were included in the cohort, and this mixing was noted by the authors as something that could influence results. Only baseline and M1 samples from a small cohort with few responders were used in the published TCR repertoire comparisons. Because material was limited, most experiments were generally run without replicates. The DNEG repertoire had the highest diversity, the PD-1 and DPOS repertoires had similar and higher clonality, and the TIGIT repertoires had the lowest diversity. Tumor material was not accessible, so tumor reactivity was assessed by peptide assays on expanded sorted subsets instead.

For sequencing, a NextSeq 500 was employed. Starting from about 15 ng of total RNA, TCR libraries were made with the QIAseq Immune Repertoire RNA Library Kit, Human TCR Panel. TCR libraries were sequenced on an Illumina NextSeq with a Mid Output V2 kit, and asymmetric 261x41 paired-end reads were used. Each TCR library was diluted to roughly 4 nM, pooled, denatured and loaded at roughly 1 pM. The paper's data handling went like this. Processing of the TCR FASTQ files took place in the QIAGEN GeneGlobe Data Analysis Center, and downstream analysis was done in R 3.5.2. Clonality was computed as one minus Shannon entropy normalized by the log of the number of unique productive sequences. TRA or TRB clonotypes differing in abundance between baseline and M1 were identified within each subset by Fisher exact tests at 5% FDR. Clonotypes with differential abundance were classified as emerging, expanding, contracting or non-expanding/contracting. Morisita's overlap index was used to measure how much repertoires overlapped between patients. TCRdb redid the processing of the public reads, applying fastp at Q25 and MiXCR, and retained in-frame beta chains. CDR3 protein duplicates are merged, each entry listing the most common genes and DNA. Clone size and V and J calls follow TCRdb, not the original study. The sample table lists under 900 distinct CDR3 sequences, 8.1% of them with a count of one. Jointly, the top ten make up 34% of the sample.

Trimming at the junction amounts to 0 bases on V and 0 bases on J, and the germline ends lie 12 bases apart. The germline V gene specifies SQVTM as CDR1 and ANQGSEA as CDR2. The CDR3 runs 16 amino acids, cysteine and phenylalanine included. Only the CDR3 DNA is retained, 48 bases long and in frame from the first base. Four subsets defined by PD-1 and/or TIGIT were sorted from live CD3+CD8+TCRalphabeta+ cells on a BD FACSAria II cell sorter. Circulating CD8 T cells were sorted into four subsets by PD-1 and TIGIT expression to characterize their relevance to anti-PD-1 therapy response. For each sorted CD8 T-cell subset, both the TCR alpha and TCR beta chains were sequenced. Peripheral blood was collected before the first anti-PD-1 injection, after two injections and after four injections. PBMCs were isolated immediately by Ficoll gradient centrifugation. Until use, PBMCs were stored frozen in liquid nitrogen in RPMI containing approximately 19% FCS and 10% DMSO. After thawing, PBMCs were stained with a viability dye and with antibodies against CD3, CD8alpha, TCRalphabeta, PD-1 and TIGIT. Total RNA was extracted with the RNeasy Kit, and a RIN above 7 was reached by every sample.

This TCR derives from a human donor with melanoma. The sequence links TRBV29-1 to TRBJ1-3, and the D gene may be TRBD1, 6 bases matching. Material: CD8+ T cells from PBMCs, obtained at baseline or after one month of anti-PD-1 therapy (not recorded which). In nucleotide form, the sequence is TGCAGCGTTGAAGATCAGGGACATACCTCTGGAAACACCATATATTTT. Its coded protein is CSVEDQGHTSGNTIYF.